The 14 T cell receptor beta chains given below trace back to one sample, sequenced in a study of cytomegalovirus exposure and HLA in healthy donors. The PCR ran on 60 Vbeta and 13 Jbeta primers. Produced via immunoSEQ multiplex PCR; TCRdb's table is partial and in-frame only. The sample consists of under 200,000 clones, about 65% of them appearing once. Input material: PBMCs. The receptors stem from a woman aged 30 to 39 in good health and CMV-seronegative.

This chain's CDR3 is CASSGGTGGYQETQYF. CDR3 DNA: TGCGCCAGCAGCGGCGGGACAGGGGGCTACCAAGAGACCCAGTACTTC. The V call is TRBV5-1, the J call TRBJ2-5; 12 bases match TRBD1. With 4 bases clipped from V and 0 bases from J, the junction kept 4 bases outside the gene matches. Looked up from germline, CDR1 is SGHRS and CDR2 is YFSETQ. This CDR3 region has 16 residues.

In its sample, this clone was seen once. The chain couples TRBV5-5 to TRBJ1-4, with TRBD1 matching over 9 bases. Unmatched junction bases numbered 4, after V lost 2 bases and J lost 11 bases. The CDR3 runs 13 residues. From germline, CDR1 is SGHKS and CDR2 YYEKEE (reference sequence). CDR3 region: CASSLLDRGKLFF. In nucleotides, the CDR3 is TGTGCCAGCAGCTTATTAGACAGGGGGAAACTGTTTTTT.

This rearrangement joins TRBV5-1 to TRBJ2-1, with a weak D call TRBD1 (5 bases). This CDR3 is 15 amino acids long. Germline assignment: CDR1 SGHRS and CDR2 YFSETQ. V was clipped by 3 bases and J by 2 bases, with 12 bases between them. The CDR3 region is CASSWGDRTYNEQFF. Written as DNA, the CDR3 is TGCGCCAGCAGCTGGGGTGACAGAACCTACAATGAGCAGTTCTTC.

V gene TRBV2 combines with J gene TRBJ2-1, with TRBD1 identical over 8 bases. Germline V CDR1 and CDR2: SNHLY, FYNNEI. The V and J ends lost 6 bases and 14 bases, in that order; junction bases with no gene match: 9. The CDR3 is 12 amino acids. Here the CDR3 reads CASSVTDREEFF. The DNA for the CDR3 is TGTGCCAGCAGCGTAACGGACAGGGAGGAGTTCTTC.

The rearrangement links TRBV11-2 to TRBJ2-2, with 9 bases lining up with TRBD1. The germline V gene encodes CDR1 SGHAT and CDR2 FQNNGV. V dropped 5 bases and J dropped 6; count of bases not matched to a gene: 16. CDR3 length equals 18 residues. The CDR3 DNA reads TGTGCCAGCAGCGCCGGGACAGGGCGTCTAAGGGATGCCGGGGAGCTGTTTTTT. Translated: CASSAGTGRLRDAGELFF.

With regard to this clone: Compared with germline, one end of the junction differs, possibly owing to a read error. The rearrangement uses TRBV7-7 and TRBJ2-5; TRBD2 matches at 10 bases. The CDR3 spans 16 residues. Germline loops: CDR1 SSHAT, CDR2 FNYEAQ (reference sequence). The CDR3 nucleotides are TGTGCTAGCAGCCCAGGACTAGCGGTGGGGCAAGAGACCCAGTACTTC. Its translation is CASSPGLAVGQETQYF. Supplemented by reference TRBV7-7 and TRBJ2-5, the full variable domain reads GAGVSQSPRYKVTKRGQDVTLRCDPISSHATLYWYQQALGQGPEFLTYFNYEAQPDKSGLPSDRFSAERPEGSISTLTIQRTEQRDSAMYRCASSPGLAVGQETQYFGPGTRLLVL.

The rearrangement joins TRBV4-1 to TRBJ1-1; no definite D call. The CDR3 loop spans 12 amino acids. CDR1 is MGHRA and CDR2 is YSYEKL in the germline V gene. V dropped 1 base and J dropped 10 bases, with 10 bases sitting between them. In DNA form, the CDR3 reads TGCGCCAGCAGCCAAGCATCTCGGGTAGCTTTCTTT. Its protein is CASSQASRVAFF.

V usage is TRBV4-1 and J usage is TRBJ2-1, with D perhaps TRBD1 (5 bases). This CDR3 comprises 14 residues. Germline V lookup: CDR1 MGHRA, CDR2 YSYEKL. V was trimmed by 2 bases and J by 9 bases, leaving 14 bases between them. CDR3 protein: CASSQLQDLTEQFF. The CDR3 bases are TGCGCCAGCAGCCAATTACAGGATCTGACTGAGCAGTTCTTC.

This sequence joins TRBV4-3 and TRBJ2-5, with TRBD1 identical over 8 bases. The end of the DNA fits TRBJ2-7 better, so the J call may be wrong. CDR3 length: 14 amino acids. Germline V gene sequence: CDR1 LGHNA, CDR2 YSLEER. Here the CDR3 reads CASSPGQGSYEQYF. Written as DNA, the CDR3 is TGCGCCAGCAGCCCCGGACAGGGAAGCTACGAGCAGTACTTC.

V usage is TRBV28 and J usage is TRBJ1-5, with unresolved D. The CDR3 totals 12 residues. Germline CDR1 MDHEN, CDR2 SYDVKM. This CDR3 reads CGIASSNQPQHF. The CDR3, as DNA: TGTGGAATAGCATCCAGCAATCAGCCCCAGCATTTT.

This chain joins TRBV4-3 and TRBJ1-2; TRBD1 matches at 7 bases. The CDR3 extends over 18 amino acids. V was pared by 4 bases and J by 3 bases, with 17 bases of the junction left unmatched. CDR1 and CDR2 (germline): LGHNA, YSLEER. The CDR3 bases are TGCGCCAGCAGCCCAACCCCAATTACAGGGGTGAGAGACTATGGCTACACCTTC. As protein: CASSPTPITGVRDYGYTF.

This chain links TRBV7-9 with TRBJ2-7; D unresolved. The germline V and J ends were trimmed by 4 bases and 0 bases, with 13 bases remaining between them. The germline CDR1 and CDR2 sequences are SEHNR and FQNEAQ (reference sequence). The CDR3 contains 15 residues. For the CDR3, the DNA is TGTGCCAGCAGCTCCCTTAGTTGGAGCTCCTACGAGCAGTACTTC. Translated: CASSSLSWSSYEQYF.

This chain uses TRBV29-1 with TRBJ2-3; the D gene is possibly TRBD1 (5 bases). This CDR3 contains 14 residues. V was pared by 4 bases and J by 1 base, with 12 bases between. Germline assignment: CDR1 SQVTM and CDR2 ANQGSEA. CDR3 sequence (DNA): TGCAGCGTTGTCGGGCAGGGTGGCACAGATACGCAGTATTTT. This translates into CSVVGQGGTDTQYF.

The rearrangement uses TRBV28 and TRBJ2-7; D not resolved. The CDR3 covers 12 residues. V was clipped by 10 bases and J by 3 bases, with 13 bases between them. Germline-derived CDR1 and CDR2 are MDHEN and SYDVKM. The CDR3 coding sequence is TGTGCCACCAAAAGCCTAGTCTACGAGCAGTACTTC. Its translation: CATKSLVYEQYF.